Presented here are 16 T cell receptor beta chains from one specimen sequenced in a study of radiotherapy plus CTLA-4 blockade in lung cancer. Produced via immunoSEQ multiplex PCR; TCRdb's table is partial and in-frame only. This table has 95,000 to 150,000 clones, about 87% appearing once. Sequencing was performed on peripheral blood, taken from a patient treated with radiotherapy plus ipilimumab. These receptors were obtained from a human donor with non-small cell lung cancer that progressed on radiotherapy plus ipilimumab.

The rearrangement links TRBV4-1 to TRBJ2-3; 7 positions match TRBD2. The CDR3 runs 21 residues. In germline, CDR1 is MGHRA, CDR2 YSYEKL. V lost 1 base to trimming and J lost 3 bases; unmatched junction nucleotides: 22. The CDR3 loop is CASSQGRSGNLVLEWTDTQYF. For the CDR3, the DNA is TGCGCCAGCAGCCAAGGCCGCAGCGGGAATCTAGTATTAGAATGGACAGATACGCAGTATTTT.

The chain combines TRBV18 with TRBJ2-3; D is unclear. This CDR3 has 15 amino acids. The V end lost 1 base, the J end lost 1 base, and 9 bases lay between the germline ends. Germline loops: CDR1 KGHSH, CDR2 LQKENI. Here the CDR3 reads CASSPRTGRTDTQYF. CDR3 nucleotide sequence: TGTGCCAGCTCACCACGCACGGGCCGCACAGATACGCAGTATTTT.

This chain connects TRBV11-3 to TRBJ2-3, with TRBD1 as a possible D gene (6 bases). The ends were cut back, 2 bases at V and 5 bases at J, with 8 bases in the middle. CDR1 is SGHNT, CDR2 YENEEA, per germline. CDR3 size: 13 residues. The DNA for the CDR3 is TGTGCCAGCAGCTTAAAGGGACAAGATACGCAGTATTTT. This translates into CASSLKGQDTQYF.

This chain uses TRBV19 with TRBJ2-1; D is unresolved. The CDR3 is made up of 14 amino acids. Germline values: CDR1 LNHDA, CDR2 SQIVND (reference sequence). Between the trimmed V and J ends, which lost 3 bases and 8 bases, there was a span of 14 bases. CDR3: CASSITFSIDEQFF. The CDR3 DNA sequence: TGTGCCAGTAGTATTACTTTCAGTATCGATGAGCAGTTCTTC.

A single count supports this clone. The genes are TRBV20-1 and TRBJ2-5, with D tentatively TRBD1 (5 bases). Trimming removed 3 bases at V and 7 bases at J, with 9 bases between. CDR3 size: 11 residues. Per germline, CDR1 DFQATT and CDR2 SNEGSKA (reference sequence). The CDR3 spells CSARAGMTQYF. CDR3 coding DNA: TGCAGTGCTAGGGCAGGGATGACCCAGTACTTC.

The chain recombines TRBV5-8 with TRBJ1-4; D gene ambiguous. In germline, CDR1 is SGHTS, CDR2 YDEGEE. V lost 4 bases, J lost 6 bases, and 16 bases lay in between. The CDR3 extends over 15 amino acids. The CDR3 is CASSGRASSYEKLFF. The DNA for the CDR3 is TGTGCCAGCAGCGGCCGGGCCTCAAGCTATGAAAAACTGTTTTTT.

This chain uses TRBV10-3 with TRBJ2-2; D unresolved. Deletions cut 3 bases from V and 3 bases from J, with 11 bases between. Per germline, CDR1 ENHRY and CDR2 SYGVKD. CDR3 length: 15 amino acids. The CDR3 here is CAISDRRDDTGELFF. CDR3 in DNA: TGTGCCATCAGTGATAGAAGAGACGACACCGGGGAGCTGTTTTTT.

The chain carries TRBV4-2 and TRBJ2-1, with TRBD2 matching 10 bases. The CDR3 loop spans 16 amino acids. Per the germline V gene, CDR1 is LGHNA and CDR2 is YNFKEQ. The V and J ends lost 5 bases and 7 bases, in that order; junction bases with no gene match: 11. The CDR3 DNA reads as TGTGCCAGCAGCGCCAATAGCGGGAGGCAACGTAATGAGCAGTTCTTC. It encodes CASSANSGRQRNEQFF.

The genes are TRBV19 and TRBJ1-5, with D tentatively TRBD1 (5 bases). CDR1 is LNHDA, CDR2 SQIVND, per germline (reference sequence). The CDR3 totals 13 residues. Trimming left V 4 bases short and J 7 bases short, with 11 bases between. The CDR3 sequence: CASSSSRVQPQHF. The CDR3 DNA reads TGTGCCAGTAGTAGCAGCAGGGTCCAGCCCCAGCATTTT.

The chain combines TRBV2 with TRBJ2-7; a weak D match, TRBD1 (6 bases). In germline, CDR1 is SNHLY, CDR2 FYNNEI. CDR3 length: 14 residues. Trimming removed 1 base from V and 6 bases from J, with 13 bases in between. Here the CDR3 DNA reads TGTGCCAGCAGTGAAGGAGGCCAGGGGTTCGAGCAGTACTTC. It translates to CASSEGGQGFEQYF.

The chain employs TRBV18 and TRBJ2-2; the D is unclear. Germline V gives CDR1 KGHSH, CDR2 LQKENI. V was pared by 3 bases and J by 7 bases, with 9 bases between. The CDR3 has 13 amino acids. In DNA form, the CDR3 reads TGTGCCAGCTCACCTCTGTTGATCGGGGAGCTGTTTTTT. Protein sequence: CASSPLLIGELFF.

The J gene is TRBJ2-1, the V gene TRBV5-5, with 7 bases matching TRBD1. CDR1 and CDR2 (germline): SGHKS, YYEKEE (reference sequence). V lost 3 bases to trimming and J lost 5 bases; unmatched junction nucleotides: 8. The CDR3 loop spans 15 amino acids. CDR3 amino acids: CASSSGQVGNNEQFF. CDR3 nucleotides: TGTGCCAGCAGCTCCGGACAGGTGGGGAACAATGAGCAGTTCTTC.

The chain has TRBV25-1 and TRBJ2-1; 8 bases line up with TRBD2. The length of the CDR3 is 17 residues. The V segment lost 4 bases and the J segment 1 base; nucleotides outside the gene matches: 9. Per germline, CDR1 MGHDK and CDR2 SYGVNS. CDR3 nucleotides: TGTGCCAGCAGTGCCTTGATAGCGGGGTTTTCCTACAATGAGCAGTTCTTC. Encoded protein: CASSALIAGFSYNEQFF.

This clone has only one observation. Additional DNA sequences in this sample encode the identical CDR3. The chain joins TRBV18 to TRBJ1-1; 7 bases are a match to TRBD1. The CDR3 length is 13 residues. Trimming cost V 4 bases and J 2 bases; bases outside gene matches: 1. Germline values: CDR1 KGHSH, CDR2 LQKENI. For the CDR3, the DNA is TGTGCCAGCTCACGGGACAGAAACACTGAAGCTTTCTTT. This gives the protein CASSRDRNTEAFF.

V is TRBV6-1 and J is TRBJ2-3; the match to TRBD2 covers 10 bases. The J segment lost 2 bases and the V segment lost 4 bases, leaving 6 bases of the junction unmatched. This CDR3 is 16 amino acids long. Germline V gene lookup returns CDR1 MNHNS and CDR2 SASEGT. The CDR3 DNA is TGTGCCAGCAGTGGACTTAGCGGGAGGTCCACAGATACGCAGTATTTT. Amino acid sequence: CASSGLSGRSTDTQYF.

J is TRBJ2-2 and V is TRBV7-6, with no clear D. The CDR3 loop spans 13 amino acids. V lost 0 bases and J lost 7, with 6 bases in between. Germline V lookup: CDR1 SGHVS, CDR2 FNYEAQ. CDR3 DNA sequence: TGTGCCAGCAGCTTAGCGGTGGTCGGGGAGCTGTTTTTT. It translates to CASSLAVVGELFF.